This entry lists 27 T cell receptor beta chains sequenced from one sample in a study of CD8 T cells in ankylosing spondylitis. TCRdb ran MiXCR on the 5' RACE reads and lists one entry per CDR3 protein. This table has hundreds of thousands of distinct CDR3 sequences, around 16% appearing once. Study-level points and caveats: Characteristic of ankylosing spondylitis blood, it appeared, was a TCR beta motif comprising 7 to 9 highly homologous variants.

For these receptors, no antigen is known. The sequencing input was blood, either unsorted or a sorted T cell fraction (not recorded which). The receptors stem from a male donor with ankylosing spondylitis.

The chain carries TRBV19 and TRBJ2-2, with 7 positions matching TRBD1. CDR1 is LNHDA, CDR2 SQIVND, per germline (reference sequence). CDR3 length: 13 amino acids. Trimming took 5 bases from V and 8 from J; bases not matched to a gene: 5. The CDR3 DNA is TGTGCCAGTAGTTACAGGGGTGGTGGGGAGCTGTTTTTT. This gives the protein CASSYRGGGELFF.

This chain joins TRBV28 and TRBJ2-3, with TRBD2 matching 8 bases. This CDR3 is 21 amino acids long. Germline CDR1 is MDHEN and CDR2 is SYDVKM. J gave up 0 bases and V 3 bases, and 20 bases lay outside the gene matches. The CDR3 region is CASSFRAGGHFVESSTDTQYF. DNA of the CDR3: TGTGCCAGCAGTTTTAGGGCGGGAGGCCACTTCGTCGAAAGTAGCACAGATACGCAGTATTTT.

The V and J genes are TRBV11-2 and TRBJ2-3; 9 positions match TRBD2. Germline-derived CDR1 and CDR2 are SGHAT and FQNNGV. There are 21 residues in the CDR3. V gave up 1 base and J gave up 4 bases; unmatched junction bases: 21. This chain's CDR3 is CASSLVGITTAVAGDSDTQYF. DNA for the CDR3: TGTGCCAGCAGCTTAGTGGGGATCACGACTGCGGTAGCGGGAGATTCAGATACGCAGTATTTT.

This clonotype was picked up a small number of times. This sequence joins TRBV28 and TRBJ2-1, with D uncertain. The germline V gene encodes CDR1 MDHEN and CDR2 SYDVKM. The V and J ends lost 2 bases and 9 bases respectively, with 8 bases between them. This CDR3 region has 12 residues. The CDR3 DNA reads as TGTGCCAGCAGTTTAACCCGTGGTGAGCAGTTCTTC. Translated: CASSLTRGEQFF.

The V call is TRBV19, the J call TRBJ1-2; D is uncertain. The CDR3 is 12 residues long. Germline loops: CDR1 LNHDA, CDR2 SQIVND (reference sequence). Trimming left V 4 bases short and J 8 bases short, with 11 bases between. DNA for the CDR3: TGTGCCAGTAGTACAGGACCTGGGGGCTACACCTTC. It specifies CASSTGPGGYTF.

The chain links TRBV7-2 to TRBJ1-1; TRBD1 aligns across 7 bases. V lost 1 base to trimming and J lost 5 bases; unmatched junction nucleotides: 4. From germline, CDR1 is SGHTA and CDR2 FQGNSA. The length of the CDR3 is 14 residues. The CDR3 loop is CASSLEAGGTEAFF. The DNA for the CDR3 is TGTGCCAGCAGCTTAGAGGCAGGGGGAACTGAAGCTTTCTTT. Based on the CDR3 plus reference TRBV7-2 and TRBJ1-1, the full variable domain is GAGVSQSPSNKVTEKGKDVELRCDPISGHTALYWYRQSLGQGLEFLIYFQGNSAPDKSGLPSDRFSAERTGGSVSTLTIQRTQQEDSAVYLCASSLEAGGTEAFFGQGTRLTVV.

V usage is TRBV6-5 and J usage is TRBJ2-3, with D hard to call. V shed 0 bases and J shed 2 bases, with 6 bases lying between them. The CDR3 has 14 amino acids. CDR1 MNHEY and CDR2 SVGAGI come from the germline V gene. The CDR3 sequence: CASSYSGYTDTQYF. CDR3 DNA: TGTGCCAGCAGTTACTCGGGCTACACAGATACGCAGTATTTT.

The V gene is TRBV12-3 or TRBV12-4, the J gene TRBJ2-3; TRBD2 matches 9 bases. V lost 1 base, J lost 2 bases, and 4 bases stayed unmatched. The CDR3 loop spans 16 amino acids. CDR3 DNA sequence: TGTGCCAGCAGTTTAGACGGACTAGCGTACACAGATACGCAGTATTTT. The encoded protein is CASSLDGLAYTDTQYF.

The rearrangement joins TRBV5-1 to TRBJ2-1; D remains unclear. Germline CDR1 SGHRS, CDR2 YFSETQ. V was trimmed by 3 bases and J by 6 bases, leaving 13 bases between them. The CDR3 is 14 residues long. Here the CDR3 reads CASSYEGGVNEQFF. The CDR3 nucleotides are TGCGCCAGCAGCTATGAAGGTGGCGTCAATGAGCAGTTCTTC.

V and J are TRBV7-2 and TRBJ2-5, with D unresolved. Trimming removed 1 base from V and 3 bases from J, with 9 bases in between. This CDR3 has 14 residues. CDR1 and CDR2 (germline): SGHTA, FQGNSA. The DNA for the CDR3 is TGTGCCAGCAGCTTAGGGGTCTGGGAAGAGACCCAGTACTTC. This gives the protein CASSLGVWEETQYF. The variable domain in full, completed from reference TRBV7-2 and TRBJ2-5, reads GAGVSQSPSNKVTEKGKDVELRCDPISGHTALYWYRQSLGQGLEFLIYFQGNSAPDKSGLPSDRFSAERTGGSVSTLTIQRTQQEDSAVYLCASSLGVWEETQYFGPGTRLLVL.

The genes are TRBV24-1 and TRBJ2-7, with TRBD2 identical over 11 bases. The CDR3 loop spans 16 amino acids. Losses at the gene ends were 4 bases for V and 1 base for J; bases not matched to a gene: 5. The germline gives CDR1 KGHDR, CDR2 SFDVKD. The CDR3, as DNA: TGTGCCACCAGTGACCCGACTAGCGGGGATTCCTACGAGCAGTACTTC. As protein: CATSDPTSGDSYEQYF.

This clonotype was detected only a few times. V is TRBV11-2 and J is TRBJ1-2; D ambiguous. The CDR3 totals 14 residues. Germline V gene sequence: CDR1 SGHAT, CDR2 FQNNGV. Trimming pared 6 bases from V and 4 bases from J, leaving 15 bases between. CDR3 bases: TGTGCCAGCAGACTAGTGGGAGGTTTCTATGGCTACACCTTC. Protein product: CASRLVGGFYGYTF.

This clonotype was counted only a few times. This sequence joins TRBV28 and TRBJ1-1; D gene ambiguous. The V gene lost 4 bases and the J gene lost 3 bases, with 12 bases spanning the gap. The CDR3 covers 14 residues. CDR1 and CDR2 from the germline V gene are MDHEN and SYDVKM. The CDR3 region is CASSWVLWDTEAFF. The CDR3 DNA sequence: TGTGCCAGCAGTTGGGTCCTCTGGGACACTGAAGCTTTCTTT.

This chain uses TRBV20-1 with TRBJ1-5, with no clear D. The V end was cut by 0 bases, the J end by 9 bases, with 12 bases between. This CDR3 contains 13 residues. Germline V gene data show CDR1 as DFQATT and CDR2 as SNEGSKA (reference sequence). The CDR3 sequence is CSAREPNVAPQHF. The CDR3 DNA follows: TGCAGTGCTAGAGAGCCTAATGTGGCGCCCCAGCATTTT.

In this sample, this clonotype turned up a few times. The CDR3 DNA reads TGCGCCAGCAGCCCCTGGGTACAAATCGAGGAGCAGTTCTTC. This translates into CASSPWVQIEEQFF. This chain uses TRBV4-1 with TRBJ2-1; D not certain. Germline CDR1 is MGHRA and CDR2 is YSYEKL. The CDR3 length is 14 residues. Between the trimmed V and J ends, which lost 4 bases and 10 bases, there was a span of 17 bases.

This rearrangement joins TRBV7-9 to TRBJ2-7, with 7 bases identical to TRBD1. Germline V gene sequence: CDR1 SEHNR, CDR2 FQNEAQ (reference sequence). Trimming cost V 5 bases and J 2 bases; bases outside gene matches: 6. The CDR3 is 14 residues long. CDR3 in DNA: TGTGCCAGCAGCGACCGGGACAGCCCCTACGAGCAGTACTTC. It specifies CASSDRDSPYEQYF.

CDR3 residues: CASSPGQGARTEAFF. CDR3 coding DNA: TGCGCCAGCAGCCCCGGACAGGGGGCGCGTACTGAAGCTTTCTTT. The chain joins TRBV5-1 to TRBJ1-1, with TRBD1 matching 11 bases. Germline CDR1 reads SGHRS; CDR2 reads YFSETQ. The CDR3 runs to 15 residues. V shed 4 bases and J 5 bases; nucleotides not matched to a gene: 7.

This clonotype was recorded a few times. The CDR3 reads CASSSATGYYGYTF. CDR3 in DNA: TGTGCCAGCAGCTCCGCGACAGGGTACTATGGCTACACCTTC. The gene calls are TRBV7-9 and TRBJ1-2; 7 bases align to TRBD1. CDR1 SEHNR and CDR2 FQNEAQ come from the germline V gene (reference sequence). The CDR3 has 14 residues. V shed 4 bases, J shed 3 bases, and the junction held 5 bases outside the gene matches.

The V and J genes are TRBV12-3 or TRBV12-4 and TRBJ1-1, with no clear D. Trimming cost V 3 bases and J 4 bases, with 9 bases left between them. The CDR3 is 13 residues long. The CDR3 reads CASSLGYRTEAFF. The CDR3 region has the DNA TGTGCCAGCAGTTTGGGATACCGCACTGAAGCTTTCTTT.

The CDR3, as DNA: TGTGCCAGCAGCCTTTCCCCGGCAGGAAATTTTAACTATGGCTACACCTTC. Protein product: CASSLSPAGNFNYGYTF. The chain uses TRBV11-2 and TRBJ1-2, with unresolved D. Trimming stripped 5 bases from V and 1 base from J, with 20 bases between. The germline gives CDR1 SGHAT, CDR2 FQNNGV. This CDR3 comprises 17 residues.

This clonotype was seen a few times. The genes are TRBV21-1 and TRBJ2-1; the table's D call, TRBD1, was not checked against the DNA. TRBV21-1 is deemed a pseudogene. There are 12 residues in the CDR3. CDR3 DNA: TGTGCCAGCAGCAAAGAAAGGACAGAGCAGTTCTTC. This encodes CASSKERTEQFF.

This clonotype came up many times. This chain connects TRBV29-1 to TRBJ2-1; D uncertain. The V gene's germline CDR1 is SQVTM and CDR2 ANQGSEA. The CDR3 has 15 residues. Trimming cost V 0 bases and J 5 bases, with 14 bases left between them. CDR3 region: CSVEDEAIPNNEQFF. For the CDR3, the DNA is TGCAGCGTTGAAGACGAGGCGATTCCCAACAATGAGCAGTTCTTC.

The chain carries TRBV5-6 and TRBJ1-5; D is possibly TRBD1 (6 bases). The CDR3 is 14 amino acids. V was pared by 4 bases and J by 0 bases, with 8 bases between. Germline CDR1 is SGHDT and CDR2 is YYEEEE. The CDR3 protein is CASSTGNSNQPQHF. CDR3 nucleotides: TGTGCCAGCAGCACAGGGAATAGCAATCAGCCCCAGCATTTT.

This clonotype showed up just a few times. The rearrangement joins TRBV10-3 to TRBJ2-2; D is undetermined. Trimming left V 2 bases short and J 0 bases short, with 4 bases between. The V gene's germline CDR1 is ENHRY and CDR2 SYGVKD. The CDR3 runs 14 residues. The CDR3 region is CAISEESNTGELFF. The CDR3 bases are TGTGCCATCAGTGAGGAGTCGAACACCGGGGAGCTGTTTTTT.

This clonotype was found a few times. The chain is built from TRBV4-3 and TRBJ2-1; D is uncertain. Per the germline V gene, CDR1 is LGHNA and CDR2 is YSLEER. Between the trimmed V and J ends, which lost 0 bases and 0 bases, there was a span of 12 bases. The CDR3 runs 17 residues. This CDR3 is CASSQDQATGSYNEQFF. The CDR3 DNA reads TGCGCCAGCAGCCAAGATCAGGCAACTGGCTCCTACAATGAGCAGTTCTTC.

The V gene is TRBV12-3 or TRBV12-4, the J gene TRBJ1-2; the D is unclear. The CDR3 contains 14 residues. With 5 bases removed from V and 6 bases from J, the gap between germline ends came to 16 bases. The CDR3 coding sequence is TGTGCCAGCAGTCCAGGACGAGGGCTGGATGGCTACACCTTC. Its translation is CASSPGRGLDGYTF.

Remarks on this clonotype: Germline and junction disagree at one end, which may indicate a read error. This chain joins TRBV7-7 and TRBJ2-3; D gene uncertain. CDR3 length: 13 residues. Germline CDR1 is SSHAT and CDR2 is FNYEAQ (reference sequence). For the CDR3, the DNA is TGTGCTAGCAGTCCTATATCGACAGATACGCAGTATTTT. Amino acids: CASSPISTDTQYF.